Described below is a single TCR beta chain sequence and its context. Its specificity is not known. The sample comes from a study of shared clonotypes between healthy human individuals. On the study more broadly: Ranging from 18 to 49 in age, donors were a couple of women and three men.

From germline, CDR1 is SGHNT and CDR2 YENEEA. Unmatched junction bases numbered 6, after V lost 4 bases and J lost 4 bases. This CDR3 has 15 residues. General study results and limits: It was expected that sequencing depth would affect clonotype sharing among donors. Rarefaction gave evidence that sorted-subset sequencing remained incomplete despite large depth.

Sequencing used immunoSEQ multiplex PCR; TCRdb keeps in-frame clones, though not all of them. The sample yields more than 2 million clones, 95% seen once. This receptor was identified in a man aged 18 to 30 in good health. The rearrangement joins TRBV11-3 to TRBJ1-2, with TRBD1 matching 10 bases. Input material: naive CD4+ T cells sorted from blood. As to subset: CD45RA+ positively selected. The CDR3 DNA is TGTGCCAGCAGCTCAGACAGGGGGCTTGGCTATGGCTACACCTTC. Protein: CASSSDRGLGYGYTF.